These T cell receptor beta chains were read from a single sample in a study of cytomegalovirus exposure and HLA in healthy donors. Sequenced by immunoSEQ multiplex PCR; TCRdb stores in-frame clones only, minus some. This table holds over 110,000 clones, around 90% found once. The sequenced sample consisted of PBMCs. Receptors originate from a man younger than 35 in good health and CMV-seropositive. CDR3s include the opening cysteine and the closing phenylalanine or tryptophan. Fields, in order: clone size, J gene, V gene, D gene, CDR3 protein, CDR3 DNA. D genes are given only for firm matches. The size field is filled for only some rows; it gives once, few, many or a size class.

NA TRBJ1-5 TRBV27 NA CASSLRESLGQPQHF TGTGCCAGCAGTTTAAGGGAGTCCCTCGGACAGCCCCAGCATTTT
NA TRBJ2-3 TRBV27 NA CASSLSSAWPNTQYF TGTGCCAGCAGTTTAAGTAGCGCATGGCCGAATACGCAGTATTTT
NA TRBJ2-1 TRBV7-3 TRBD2 CASSRTSGDRKGQFF TGTGCCAGCAGCCGGACTAGCGGGGACCGCAAAGGGCAGTTCTTC
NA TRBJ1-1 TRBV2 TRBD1 CASSARTGEAFF TGTGCCAGCAGTGCCCGGACAGGTGAAGCTTTCTTT
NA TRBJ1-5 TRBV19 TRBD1 CASSVWTGNNQPQHF TGTGCCAGTAGTGTCTGGACAGGAAACAATCAGCCCCAGCATTTT
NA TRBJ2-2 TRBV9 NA CASSVAPTGRDTGELFF TGTGCCAGCAGCGTAGCTCCAACAGGTCGGGACACCGGGGAGCTGTTTTTT
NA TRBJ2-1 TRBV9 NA CASSVMAVSYNEQFF TGTGCCAGCAGCGTAATGGCAGTTTCCTACAATGAGCAGTTCTTC
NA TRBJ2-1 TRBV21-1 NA CASRKNRVSGAYNEQFF TGTGCCAGCAGAAAAAACCGGGTTAGCGGGGCCTACAATGAGCAGTTCTTC
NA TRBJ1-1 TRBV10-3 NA CAISTRQDLGAFF TGTGCCATCAGTACGCGACAGGATTTAGGGGCTTTCTTT
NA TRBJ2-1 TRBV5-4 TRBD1 CASSDPGQRNNEQFF TGTGCCAGCAGCGATCCGGGACAGCGCAACAATGAGCAGTTCTTC
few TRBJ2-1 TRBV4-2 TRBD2 CASSLQPGTNNEQFF TGTGCCAGCAGCCTTCAGCCCGGGACTAACAATGAGCAGTTCTTC
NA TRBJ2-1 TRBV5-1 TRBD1 CASSLGQGAGEQFF TGCGCCAGCAGCTTGGGACAGGGGGCGGGTGAGCAGTTCTTC
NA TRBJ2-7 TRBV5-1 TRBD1 CASSRTGVGYEQYF TGCGCCAGCAGCCGGACAGGGGTGGGCTACGAGCAGTACTTC
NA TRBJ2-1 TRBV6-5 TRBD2 CASQGLARSNEQFF TGTGCCAGTCAGGGACTAGCGAGGAGCAATGAGCAGTTCTTC
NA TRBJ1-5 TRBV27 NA CASSPIGGQLNQPQHF TGTGCCAGCAGTCCTATCGGGGGGCAGTTAAATCAGCCCCAGCATTTT
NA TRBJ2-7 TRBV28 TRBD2 CASSGSGTISYEQYF TGTGCCAGCAGTGGGAGCGGGACTATCTCCTACGAGCAGTACTTC
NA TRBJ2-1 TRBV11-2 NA CASSLGDITIEQFF TGTGCCAGCAGCTTAGGGGACATTACAATAGAGCAGTTCTTC
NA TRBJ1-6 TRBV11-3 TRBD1 CASSPGQTNSPLHF TGTGCCAGCAGCCCGGGACAGACTAATTCACCCCTCCACTTT
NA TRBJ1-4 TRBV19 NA CATSLRGTEKLFF TGTGCCACGTCCCTAAGGGGGACAGAAAAACTGTTTTTT
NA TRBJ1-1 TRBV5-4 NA CASIGPGAEAFF TGTGCCAGCATCGGTCCCGGGGCTGAAGCTTTCTTT
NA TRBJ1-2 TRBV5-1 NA CASSLEGVGYGYTF TGCGCCAGCAGCTTGGAAGGGGTGGGCTATGGCTACACCTTC
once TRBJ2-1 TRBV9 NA CASSVGSGVYNEQFF TGTGCCAGCAGCGTAGGGTCAGGGGTTTACAATGAGCAGTTCTTC
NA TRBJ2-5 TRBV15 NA CATSREYGGTETQYF TGTGCCACCAGCAGGGAATACGGAGGGACGGAGACCCAGTACTTC
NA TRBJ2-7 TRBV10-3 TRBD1 CAISAGDRGLEQYF TGTGCCATCAGTGCAGGGGACAGGGGGCTCGAGCAGTACTTC
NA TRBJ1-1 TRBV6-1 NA CASSKGQYNTEAFF TGTGCCAGCAGTAAAGGACAGTATAACACTGAAGCTTTCTTT
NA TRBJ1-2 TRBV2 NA CASSAFERYGYTF TGTGCCAGCAGTGCCTTTGAGAGGTATGGCTACACCTTC
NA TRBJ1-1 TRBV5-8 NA CASSLDQGRGYTEAFF TGTGCCAGCAGCTTGGATCAGGGGCGCGGGTACACTGAAGCTTTCTTT
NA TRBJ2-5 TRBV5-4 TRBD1 CASSQTGIMTQYF TGTGCCAGCAGCCAGACAGGGATCATGACCCAGTACTTC
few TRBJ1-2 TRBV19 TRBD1 CASSPDRGNYGYTF TGTGCCAGTAGTCCGGACAGGGGTAACTATGGCTACACCTTC
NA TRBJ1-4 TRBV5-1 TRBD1 CASSGQGVLEKLFF TGCGCCAGCTCAGGACAGGGTGTTCTTGAAAAACTGTTTTTT
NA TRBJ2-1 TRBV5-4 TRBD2 CASRFSGGVANEQFF TGTGCCAGCAGATTTAGCGGGGGCGTTGCCAATGAGCAGTTCTTC
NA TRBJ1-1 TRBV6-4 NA CAAYEGVTEAFF TGTGCCGCATACGAGGGAGTCACTGAAGCTTTCTTT
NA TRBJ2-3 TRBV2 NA CASRVWLPTDTQYF TGTGCCAGCAGGGTGTGGCTTCCCACAGATACGCAGTATTTT
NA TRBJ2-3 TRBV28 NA CASSGGGGTDTQYF TGTGCCAGCAGTGGAGGTGGTGGGACAGATACGCAGTATTTT
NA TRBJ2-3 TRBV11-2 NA CASSLGASATPGTDTQYF TGTGCCAGCAGCTTAGGGGCTAGCGCCACCCCAGGCACAGATACGCAGTATTTT
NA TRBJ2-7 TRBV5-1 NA CASSLAGTYEQYF TGCGCCAGCAGCTTGGCAGGTACCTACGAGCAGTACTTC
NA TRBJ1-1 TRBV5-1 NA CASARDPRGLNTEAFF TGCGCCAGCGCCCGAGACCCTCGCGGGCTAAACACTGAAGCTTTCTTT
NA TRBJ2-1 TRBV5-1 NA CASAEVSYNEQFF TGCGCCAGCGCGGAGGTATCCTACAATGAGCAGTTCTTC
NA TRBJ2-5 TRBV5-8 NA CASSLGRVREETQYF TGTGCCAGCAGCTTGGGGAGGGTACGTGAAGAGACCCAGTACTTC
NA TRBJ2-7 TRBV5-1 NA CASSLAPTYEQYF TGCGCCAGCAGCTTGGCCCCTACCTACGAGCAGTACTTC
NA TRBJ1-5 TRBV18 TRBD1 CASSSSTNRGNNQPQHF TGTGCCAGCTCATCTTCAACGAACAGGGGAAACAATCAGCCCCAGCATTTT
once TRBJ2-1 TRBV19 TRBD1 CASSTVTGVEQFF TGTGCCAGTAGTACCGTAACAGGGGTCGAGCAGTTCTTC
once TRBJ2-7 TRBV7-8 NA CASSLAQSSYEQYF TGTGCCAGCAGCTTAGCACAGAGTTCCTACGAGCAGTACTTC
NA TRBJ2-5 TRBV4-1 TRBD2 CASRGTGALAGGRQETQYF TGCGCCAGCAGGGGGACAGGGGCCCTAGCGGGAGGGCGTCAAGAGACCCAGTACTTC